The 30 T cell receptor beta chains listed next were all sequenced from one sample in a study of OX40 agonist ivuxolimab in advanced cancers. Clones were read by immunoSEQ multiplex PCR, and TCRdb kept only the in-frame ones, dropping some. The sample includes some 83,000 clones, approximately 90% of them seen just once. The starting material was CD4+ or CD8+ T cells sorted from blood, obtained in a trial of the OX40 agonist ivuxolimab. Receptor source: an adult with an advanced solid tumor such as melanoma, head and neck, liver or kidney cancer.

V and J are TRBV5-8 and TRBJ2-7, with no clear D. Germline V gives CDR1 SGHTS, CDR2 YDEGEE. The CDR3 has 12 amino acids. Trimming shortened V by 1 base and J by 4 bases, and 6 bases separated the two germline ends. The CDR3 DNA reads TGTGCCAGCAGCTTGACGCTTTACGAGCAGTACTTC. Translating gives CASSLTLYEQYF.

The rearrangement uses TRBV6-5 and TRBJ2-5; D is ambiguous. This CDR3 spans 12 amino acids. The germline CDR1 and CDR2 sequences are MNHEY and SVGAGI. The ends were cut back, 6 bases at V and 4 bases at J, with 9 bases in the middle. CDR3 coding DNA: TGTGCCAGCAGGACCCGGGCAGAGACCCAGTACTTC. This translates into CASRTRAETQYF.

The chain carries TRBV11-3 and TRBJ1-6; tentative D call: TRBD1 (6 bases). V was trimmed by 5 bases and J by 10 bases, leaving 12 bases between them. The germline gives CDR1 SGHNT, CDR2 YENEEA. The CDR3 is 13 amino acids. The CDR3 sequence: CASSTGGGSPLHF. The DNA for the CDR3 is TGTGCCAGCAGCACGGGAGGGGGATCACCCCTCCACTTT.

This sequence joins TRBV18 and TRBJ2-4; D remains ambiguous. V was shortened by 3 bases and J by 6 bases, with 9 bases between the two germline ends. The CDR3 sequence is 13 residues long. The germline CDR1 and CDR2 sequences are KGHSH and LQKENI. The CDR3 sequence is CASSPKDGNIQYF. DNA of the CDR3: TGTGCCAGCTCACCCAAGGACGGAAACATTCAGTACTTC. Together with reference TRBV18 and TRBJ2-4, the CDR3 gives the full variable domain: NAGVMQNPRHLVRRRGQEARLRCSPMKGHSHVYWYRQLPEEGLKFMVYLQKENIIDESGMPKERFSAEFPKEGPSILRIQQVVRGDSAAYFCASSPKDGNIQYFGAGTRLSVL.

The chain links TRBV11-2 to TRBJ2-7, with D maybe TRBD2 (6 bases). Trimming took 3 bases from V and 0 from J, leaving 15 bases between them. The CDR3 contains 16 residues. Germline V gives CDR1 SGHAT, CDR2 FQNNGV. CDR3 sequence reads: CASSLAGTLSSYEQYF. The DNA for the CDR3 is TGTGCCAGCAGCTTGGCCGGGACTTTAAGCTCCTACGAGCAGTACTTC.

This chain's CDR3 is CASSQGSQETQYF. The DNA of the CDR3 is TGTGCCAGCTCACAGGGGTCTCAAGAGACCCAGTACTTC. The chain combines TRBV18 with TRBJ2-5, with a weak D call TRBD1 (5 bases). The germline V and J ends were trimmed by 4 bases and 2 bases, with 8 bases remaining between them. This CDR3 is built from 13 residues. The germline V gene encodes CDR1 KGHSH and CDR2 LQKENI. The full variable domain, its missing parts supplied by reference TRBV18 and TRBJ2-5, is NAGVMQNPRHLVRRRGQEARLRCSPMKGHSHVYWYRQLPEEGLKFMVYLQKENIIDESGMPKERFSAEFPKEGPSILRIQQVVRGDSAAYFCASSQGSQETQYFGPGTRLLVL.

This clone was observed a few times. V gene TRBV2 combines with J gene TRBJ2-2, with TRBD1 matching 11 bases. Germline V lookup: CDR1 SNHLY, CDR2 FYNNEI. The V gene end was trimmed by 10 bases and the J gene end by 4 bases; junction bases not matched to a gene: 8. There are 15 residues in the CDR3. The CDR3 is CATSPGQGGTGELFF. DNA for the CDR3: TGTGCCACCTCGCCGGGACAGGGGGGCACCGGGGAGCTGTTTTTT.

The V call is TRBV28, the J call TRBJ1-5; D unresolved. V was clipped by 4 bases and J by 3 bases, with 13 bases between them. CDR1 MDHEN and CDR2 SYDVKM come from the germline V gene. The CDR3 covers 15 residues. The CDR3 is CASSSPPGANQPQHF. The CDR3 nucleotides are TGTGCCAGCAGTTCTCCTCCCGGAGCCAATCAGCCCCAGCATTTT.

The chain's CDR3 is CASSRGGDNQPQHF. The CDR3, as DNA: TGTGCCAGCAGCCGGGGAGGGGACAATCAGCCCCAGCATTTT. The chain links TRBV7-2 to TRBJ1-5; D possibly corresponds to TRBD1 (5 bases). Germline V CDR1 and CDR2: SGHTA, FQGNSA. This CDR3 has 14 residues. Trimming took 5 bases from V and 3 from J, leaving 11 bases between them.

This chain uses TRBV6-1 with TRBJ2-2, with D possibly called TRBD1 or TRBD2 (5 bases each). CDR3 length: 15 residues. Germline CDR1 and CDR2: MNHNS and SASEGT. The V gene lost 9 bases and the J gene lost 6 bases, with 20 bases spanning the gap. CDR3 coding DNA: TGTGCCAGACTCGCCGGGACCACCTCCCCCGGGGAGCTGTTTTTT. It yields the protein CARLAGTTSPGELFF.

The CDR3 here is CASSLGGGPAYNEQFF. The CDR3 DNA follows: TGCGCCAGCAGCTTGGGGGGCGGTCCTGCCTACAATGAGCAGTTCTTC. The chain couples TRBV5-1 to TRBJ2-1; D possibly corresponds to TRBD1 (5 bases). Germline V CDR1 and CDR2: SGHRS, YFSETQ. V was shortened by 0 bases and J by 2 bases, with 12 bases between the two germline ends. This CDR3 comprises 16 residues.

This clone has a single count. The rearrangement uses TRBV5-8 and TRBJ1-2; the D is unclear. The CDR3 extends over 13 amino acids. Per germline, CDR1 SGHTS and CDR2 YDEGEE. The V gene lost 0 bases and the J gene lost 7 bases, with 10 bases spanning the gap. DNA for the CDR3: TGTGCCAGCAGCTTGGCGGAGGGCGGTGGCTACACCTTC. Translated: CASSLAEGGGYTF. The whole variable domain, remainder taken from reference TRBV5-8 and TRBJ1-2, is EAGVTQSPTHLIKTRGQQATLRCSPISGHTSVYWYQQALGLGLQFLLWYDEGEERNRGNFPPRFSGRQFPNYSSELNVNALELEDSALYLCASSLAEGGGYTFGSGTRLTVV.

This CDR3 reads CASSSLRDRGQGTQYF. CDR3 DNA sequence: TGTGCCAGCAGTTCTCTCCGGGACAGGGGGCAGGGGACCCAGTACTTC. The chain recombines TRBV28 with TRBJ2-5; 12 nucleotides agree with TRBD1. The CDR3 sequence is 16 residues long. Germline CDR1 reads MDHEN; CDR2 reads SYDVKM. The J segment lost 7 bases and the V segment lost 4 bases, leaving 10 bases of the junction unmatched. Filled out from reference TRBV28 and TRBJ2-5, the complete variable domain reads DVKVTQSSRYLVKRTGEKVFLECVQDMDHENMFWYRQDPGLGLRLIYFSYDVKMKEKGDIPEGYSVSREKKERFSLILESASTNQTSMYLCASSSLRDRGQGTQYFGPGTRLLVL.

The gene calls are TRBV4-2 and TRBJ1-2, with D uncertain. Germline loops: CDR1 LGHNA, CDR2 YNFKEQ. The CDR3 is made up of 14 amino acids. V lost 0 bases and J 4 bases, leaving 9 bases between the germline ends. This CDR3 reads CASSQEAFTYGYTF. The DNA of the CDR3 is TGTGCCAGCAGCCAAGAAGCCTTCACCTATGGCTACACCTTC.

This chain joins TRBV28 and TRBJ1-1, with D perhaps matching TRBD1 (5 bases). The V end lost 3 bases, the J end lost 0 bases, and 23 bases lay between the germline ends. The length of the CDR3 is 19 residues. Looked up from germline, CDR1 is MDHEN and CDR2 is SYDVKM. The CDR3, as DNA: TGTGCCAGCAGTTTGGGTCCCAGGACAATAGCCCTCATGAACACTGAAGCTTTCTTT. Its protein is CASSLGPRTIALMNTEAFF.

The genes are TRBV28 and TRBJ1-4, with D perhaps TRBD1 (5 bases). V shed 7 bases and J shed 8 bases, with 17 bases lying between them. This CDR3 region has 14 residues. Germline lookup yields CDR1 MDHEN and CDR2 SYDVKM. The CDR3 loop is CASTLGRGREKLFF. In DNA, the CDR3 is TGTGCCAGCACTCTGGGGAGGGGTCGGGAAAAACTGTTTTTT.

This chain joins TRBV5-6 and TRBJ1-3; D may be TRBD1 (6 bases). V lost 4 bases and J lost 1, with 12 bases in between. The CDR3 is 15 residues long. Germline lookup yields CDR1 SGHDT and CDR2 YYEEEE. CDR3 sequence reads: CASSGRDTSGNTIYF. The CDR3 nucleotides are TGTGCCAGCAGCGGCCGGGACACATCTGGAAACACCATATATTTT.

The J gene is TRBJ2-7, the V gene TRBV6-5, with 8 bases that match TRBD1. The CDR3 loop spans 15 amino acids. Germline CDR1 and CDR2: MNHEY and SVGAGI. Trimming cost V 4 bases and J 4 bases; bases outside gene matches: 9. CDR3 DNA: TGTGCCAGCAGTTTCCCGGACAGGGTGAGGTACGAGCAGTACTTC. Protein product: CASSFPDRVRYEQYF.

The gene calls are TRBV11-2 and TRBJ2-1; D might be TRBD2 (6 bases). V gave up 1 base and J gave up 6 bases, with 13 bases separating them. The CDR3 is 15 amino acids. CDR1 and CDR2 (germline): SGHAT, FQNNGV. CDR3 amino acids: CASSLGGNFLNEQFF. DNA of the CDR3: TGTGCCAGCAGCTTAGGCGGGAATTTCCTCAATGAGCAGTTCTTC. The whole variable domain, filled in from reference TRBV11-2 and TRBJ2-1, reads EAGVAQSPRYKIIEKRQSVAFWCNPISGHATLYWYQQILGQGPKLLIQFQNNGVVDDSQLPKDRFSAERLKGVDSTLKIQPAKLEDSAVYLCASSLGGNFLNEQFFGPGTRLTVL.

This clone has a single count. The genes are TRBV28 and TRBJ2-1; tentatively, D is TRBD2 (5 bases). The CDR3 has 12 residues. V lost 6 bases to trimming and J lost 9 bases, with 12 bases between them. Germline V gene data show CDR1 as MDHEN and CDR2 as SYDVKM. This chain's CDR3 is CASSIRGGEQFF. The CDR3 DNA follows: TGTGCCAGCAGCATACGGGGTGGTGAGCAGTTCTTC.

This rearrangement joins TRBV7-9 to TRBJ1-5; D not certain. V lost 1 base and J 0 bases, leaving 10 bases between the germline ends. CDR1 is SEHNR, CDR2 FQNEAQ, per germline (reference sequence). This CDR3 is built from 16 residues. CDR3 nucleotides: TGTGCCAGCAGCTTAGTTGGGCAGTATAGCAATCAGCCCCAGCATTTT. This gives the protein CASSLVGQYSNQPQHF. The full variable domain, with the rest looked up from reference TRBV7-9 and TRBJ1-5, is DTGVSQNPRHKITKRGQNVTFRCDPISEHNRLYWYRQTLGQGPEFLTYFQNEAQLEKSRLLSDRFSAERPKGSFSTLEIQRTEQGDSAMYLCASSLVGQYSNQPQHFGDGTRLSIL.

The rearrangement uses TRBV4-3 and TRBJ2-3, with D possibly being TRBD1 or TRBD2 (6 bases each). Germline lookup yields CDR1 LGHNA and CDR2 YSLEER. With 1 base removed from V and 5 bases from J, the gap between germline ends came to 13 bases. This CDR3 region has 15 residues. CDR3: CASSQVGGRVDTQYF. CDR3 bases: TGCGCCAGCAGCCAAGTTGGGGGGCGCGTAGATACGCAGTATTTT.

The rearrangement uses TRBV18 and TRBJ1-1; tentatively, D is TRBD1 (5 bases). Germline V lookup: CDR1 KGHSH, CDR2 LQKENI. The V gene lost 3 bases and the J gene lost 3 bases, with 8 bases spanning the gap. CDR3 length: 13 amino acids. In DNA form, the CDR3 reads TGTGCCAGCTCACCGAGAGGGGACACTGAAGCTTTCTTT. It is translated as CASSPRGDTEAFF. The full variable domain, completed using reference TRBV18 and TRBJ1-1, is NAGVMQNPRHLVRRRGQEARLRCSPMKGHSHVYWYRQLPEEGLKFMVYLQKENIIDESGMPKERFSAEFPKEGPSILRIQQVVRGDSAAYFCASSPRGDTEAFFGQGTRLTVV.

The chain has TRBV18 and TRBJ1-2, with TRBD1 as a possible D gene (6 bases). V was shortened by 8 bases and J by 0 bases, with 10 bases between the two germline ends. CDR1 is KGHSH and CDR2 is LQKENI in the germline V gene. The length of the CDR3 is 13 residues. The CDR3 region is CASRDRTNYGYTF. The CDR3 bases are TGTGCCAGCCGAGACAGGACTAACTATGGCTACACCTTC.

This rearrangement joins TRBV29-1 to TRBJ2-1; no definite D call. Per the germline V gene, CDR1 is SQVTM and CDR2 is ANQGSEA. V lost 6 bases, J lost 8 bases, and 11 bases lay in between. The CDR3 spans 11 residues. CDR3 DNA: TGCAGCGTCCCCTCGTTTGATGAGCAGTTCTTC. It translates to CSVPSFDEQFF.

This chain uses TRBV4-3 with TRBJ2-1; 9 nucleotides line up with TRBD2. Germline-derived CDR1 and CDR2 are LGHNA and YSLEER. Trimming at V came to 6 bases and at J to 0 bases, leaving 3 bases not matched to a gene. The CDR3 runs to 15 residues. The DNA of the CDR3 is TGCGCCAGCAGTCGACTAGCGGCCTCCTACAATGAGCAGTTCTTC. Translation: CASSRLAASYNEQFF.

The rearrangement uses TRBV5-4 and TRBJ2-5, with D possibly being TRBD1 (6 bases). The CDR3 loop spans 13 amino acids. The V end was cut by 5 bases, the J end by 9 bases, with 17 bases between. Germline CDR1 is SGHNT and CDR2 is YYREEE (reference sequence). CDR3 region: CASRTWGLEAQYF. Written as DNA, the CDR3 is TGTGCCAGCAGGACCTGGGGGCTGGAGGCCCAGTACTTC.

The V call is TRBV28, the J call TRBJ1-5, with 7 bases matching TRBD1. This CDR3 region has 14 residues. The trim removed 6 bases at V and 4 bases at J, leaving 6 bases unmatched. Germline V gene sequence: CDR1 MDHEN, CDR2 SYDVKM. CDR3 DNA: TGTGCCAGCAGCACCGGGACAGCGAATCAGCCCCAGCATTTT. Residues: CASSTGTANQPQHF.

The V gene is TRBV7-9, the J gene TRBJ2-1; 12 bases map to TRBD2. V lost 5 bases to trimming and J lost 0 bases; unmatched junction nucleotides: 5. Germline values: CDR1 SEHNR, CDR2 FQNEAQ (reference sequence). The CDR3 sequence is 17 residues long. CDR3: CASSPRTSGISYNEQFF. The DNA for the CDR3 is TGTGCCAGCAGCCCGCGGACTAGCGGGATCTCCTACAATGAGCAGTTCTTC.

This clone showed up just a few times. The rearrangement uses TRBV28 and TRBJ1-5; a possible D gene is TRBD1 (5 bases). Germline V gene sequence: CDR1 MDHEN, CDR2 SYDVKM. V was cut by 4 bases and J by 1 base, with 11 bases left in between. This CDR3 has 15 residues. CDR3 nucleotide sequence: TGTGCCAGCAGTTGGCGGGGGAGAAGCAATCAGCCCCAGCATTTT. Translating it yields CASSWRGRSNQPQHF.